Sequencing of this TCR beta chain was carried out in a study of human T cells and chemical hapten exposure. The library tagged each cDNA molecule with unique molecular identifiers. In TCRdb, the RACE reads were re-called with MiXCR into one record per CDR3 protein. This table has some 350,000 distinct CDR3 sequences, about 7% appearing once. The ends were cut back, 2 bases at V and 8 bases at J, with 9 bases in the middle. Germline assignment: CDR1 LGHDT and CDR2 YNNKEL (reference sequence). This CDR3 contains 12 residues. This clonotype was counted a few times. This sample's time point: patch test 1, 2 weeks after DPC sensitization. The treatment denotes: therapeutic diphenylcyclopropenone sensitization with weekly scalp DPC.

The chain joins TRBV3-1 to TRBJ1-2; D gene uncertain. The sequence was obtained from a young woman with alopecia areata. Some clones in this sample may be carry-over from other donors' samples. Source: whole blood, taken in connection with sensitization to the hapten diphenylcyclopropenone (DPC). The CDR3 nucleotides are TGTGCCAGCAGCCAATACAACGGGGGCTACACCTTC. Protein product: CASSQYNGGYTF.